This paragraph reports one T cell receptor beta chain. Its matching antigen is unknown. This CDR3 comprises 14 residues. CDR1 is SGDLS, CDR2 YYNGEE, per germline. Germline trimming cut 4 bases from V and 3 bases from J; bases unmatched to any gene: 4. The sample originates from a study of shared clonotypes between healthy human individuals. Regarding the study as a whole: It was only blood that was sampled, and tissue repertoires likely differ.

Produced via immunoSEQ multiplex PCR; TCRdb's table is partial and in-frame only. Of about 1.5 million clones in the sample, 95% to 99% were seen once. The chain is built from TRBV9 and TRBJ1-5; 7 nucleotides match TRBD1. Source material: naive CD4+ T cells sorted from blood. Subset specified: CD45RA+ positively selected. This sequence was found in a young man in good health. The CDR3 nucleotides read TGTGCCAGCAGCCCGGGACAGATCAATCAGCCCCAGCATTTT. The encoded protein is CASSPGQINQPQHF. Complete variable domain (other parts from reference TRBV9 and TRBJ1-5): DSGVTQTPKHLITATGQRVTLRCSPRSGDLSVYWYQQSLDQGLQFLIQYYNGEERAKGNILERFSAQQFPDLHSELNLSSLELGDSALYFCASSPGQINQPQHFGDGTRLSIL.